This T cell receptor (beta chain) emerged from a study of control samples from healthy donors and cancer patients. The CDR3 is 16 amino acids. Germline V lookup: CDR1 SNHLY, CDR2 FYNNEI. The J segment lost 5 bases and the V segment lost 6 bases, leaving 8 bases of the junction unmatched. Assay: immunoSEQ multiplex PCR; the TCRdb copy retains only in-frame clones and omits some. The table shows about 110,000 clones, with around 89% occurring only once. This sequence joins TRBV2 and TRBJ2-2, with TRBD1 identical over 11 bases. This TCR was sampled from a woman between 45 and 60 years old in good health. Material for sequencing was blood. The CDR3 DNA is TGTGCCAGCAGGGGGATTGGGACAGGGGGGACCGGGGAGCTGTTTTTT. This encodes CASRGIGTGGTGELFF.